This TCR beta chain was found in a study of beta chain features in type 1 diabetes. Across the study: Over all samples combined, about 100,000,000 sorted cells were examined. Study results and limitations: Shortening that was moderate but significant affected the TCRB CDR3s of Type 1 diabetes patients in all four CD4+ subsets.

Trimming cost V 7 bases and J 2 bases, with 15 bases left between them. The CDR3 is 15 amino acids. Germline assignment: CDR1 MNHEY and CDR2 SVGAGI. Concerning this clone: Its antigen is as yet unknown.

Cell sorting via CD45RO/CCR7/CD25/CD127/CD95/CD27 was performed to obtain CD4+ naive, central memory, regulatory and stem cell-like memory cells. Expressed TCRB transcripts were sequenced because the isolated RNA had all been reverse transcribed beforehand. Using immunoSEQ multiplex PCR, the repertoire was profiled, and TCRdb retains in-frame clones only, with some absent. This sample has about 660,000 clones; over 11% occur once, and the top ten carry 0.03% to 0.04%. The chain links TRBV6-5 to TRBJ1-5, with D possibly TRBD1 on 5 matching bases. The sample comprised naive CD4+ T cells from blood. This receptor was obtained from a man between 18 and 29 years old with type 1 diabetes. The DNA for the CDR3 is TGTGCCAGCACCCCAAGGGTAGGGGGCAATCAGCCCCAGCATTTT. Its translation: CASTPRVGGNQPQHF.